This TCR beta chain was found in a study of shared clonotypes between healthy human individuals (TCRdb year 2020). For the wider study: A few men and a couple of women, aged 18 to 49 years, made up the cohort. Different laboratories and diverse techniques were used to prepare libraries and sequence TCR repertoires, to increase sequencing depth and limit assay-specific biases. Per donor, three plates each were used for CD4 naive and CD4 memory, two for CD8 naive, and one for CD8 memory. Between about 0.9 and 9 billion PBMCs per donor were obtained by leukapheresis. Blood TCR repertoires of roughly five healthy adults were deeply sequenced to estimate repertoire size and the extent of clonotype sharing between individuals. Results the study describes overall, beyond this receptor: Only blood was sampled, and tissue TCR repertoires likely differ from those in blood. About 4.5% of naive CD4, more than 3% of naive CD8, approximately 2.2% of memory CD4, and about 0.4% of memory CD8 clonotypes were shared across a few donors. Even with the large sequencing depth, rarefaction of the sorted-subset datasets indicated that sequencing was incomplete. Based on pairwise subsampling, the degree of clonotype sharing among donors was expected to be affected by sequencing depth. Compared with non-shared clonotypes, the clonotypes found in all four sorted-subset donors had higher generation probabilities. Because the study included a small number of donors, the genetic and exposure-history diversity represented was limited. Estimated clonotype richness was generally larger for naive than for memory subsets.

Using the deep immunoSEQ assay, TCR CDR3 regions were amplified from genomic DNA by multiplex PCR. Extracted genomic DNA from each cell subset was distributed evenly across all wells of several immunoSEQ 96-well plates, and each plate was treated as a replicate. For sorted subsets, around 0.2 ug genomic DNA, equal to 25,000 to 35,000 T cell genomes, was loaded into each replicate PCR. Purified libraries were quantified with a Qubit 3.0 fluorometer, sized on a Bioanalyzer 2100, and re-quantified with the KAPA Library Quantification kit. Every immunoSEQ 96-well plate was sequenced on a dedicated single-read 150-cycle Illumina NextSeq 550 flow cell. Turning to the authors' computational methods: Because only junctional sequences without quality scores were contained in the immunoSEQ output, filtering matching that applied to full-length reads could not be performed. To assign V/J genes and CDR3, sequences were annotated against IMGT germline references using PyIR, a Python wrapper for IgBLAST v1.9. Reads were removed for weak V/J assignments (E-value above 1e-6), missing CDR3, stop codons, out-of-frame junctions, or ambiguous translated residues. A V3J clonotype was defined by an identical inferred V gene, J gene, and CDR3 amino acid sequence. The percentage overlap between two repertoires was calculated by dividing the number of shared unique clonotypes by the size of the smaller repertoire. Repertoire richness was assessed with RTK rarefaction, the Chao1 estimator, and Recon v2.1 estimates of unobserved clonotypes. Generation probabilities for all TCRbeta clonotypes obtained by the gDNA method from a few donors were computed using OLGA. Drawn from immuneACCESS, this table holds only the in-frame rearrangements with V and J called that TCRdb kept. Clones are partly lost; checked studies trace under half to an unresolved V gene and leave the rest unexplained. D and trimming come from the DNA, and the V and J calls and clone size come from that table. The sample has 2 million to 2.5 million clones on record, 93% of them singletons. About 0.39% of the sample goes to the ten largest clones.

The CDR3 numbers 14 residues from cysteine through phenylalanine. The DNA shown is the 42-base CDR3, in frame from base 1. V was cut back by 2 bases and J by 7 bases, leaving a gap of 15 bases between them. Sequences MDHEN (CDR1) and SYDVKM (CDR2) are obtained from the germline V gene. For this clone: Its specific antigen is unknown. No much larger clone is present one base from it, and per-base qualities are unavailable.

Healthy HIV-negative adults with no recently reported acute infections or vaccinations were included as donors. Every donor was a Caucasian adult residing in Nashville, Tennessee, USA. CD4+ T cells were enriched through magnetic negative selection, after which naive cells were positively selected on CD45RA and the remaining negative fraction served as the memory subset. After blood collection by leukapheresis, PBMCs were isolated using Ficoll-Histopaque density gradient centrifugation and then cryopreserved in the vapor phase of liquid nitrogen. Analytical flow cytometry was used to check the purity and quantity of every magnetically sorted T cell population. Genomic DNA was isolated from each sorted fraction and quantified by UV absorbance on a Nanodrop 2000c.

The sequence links TRBV28 to TRBJ2-7, with TRBD2 as a weak D call on 5 bases. This TCR derives from a man aged 18 to 35 in good health. Some clones in this sample may be carry-over from other donors' samples. Sequences were obtained from naive CD4+ T cells from PBMCs. What this sample's cell subset or site label stands for: CD45RA+ positively selected. The CDR3 region reads CASSLEGEFREQYF. The nucleotides are TGTGCCAGCAGTTTAGAGGGAGAGTTTCGAGAGCAGTACTTC. Joined to the reference TRBV28 and TRBJ2-7 proteins, this CDR3 gives the full variable domain: DVKVTQSSRYLVKRTGEKVFLECVQDMDHENMFWYRQDPGLGLRLIYFSYDVKMKEKGDIPEGYSVSREKKERFSLILESASTNQTSMYLCASSLEGEFREQYFGPGTRLTVT.